This T cell receptor beta chain was sequenced for a study of cytomegalovirus exposure and HLA in healthy donors. Broader study findings: Highest at DRB1 and lowest at HLA-C, TCR association rates differed among HLA loci in a later analysis. Only CMV serostatus was available as immune exposure information. Cytomegalovirus-associated status was assigned to 150 or so TCR beta chains.

For this clone: Its cognate antigen is unknown.

Germline V gene lookup returns CDR1 SGHNT and CDR2 YYREEE (reference sequence). V shed 4 bases, J shed 10 bases, and the junction held 6 bases outside the gene matches. The CDR3 is 14 residues long. Amplification used 60 Vbeta primers and 13 Jbeta primers. Sequencing was performed with immunoSEQ multiplex PCR; in TCRdb, only in-frame clones are kept and a portion is missing. Among 100,000 to 150,000 clones listed, approximately 80% were seen once. V usage is TRBV5-4 and J usage is TRBJ1-6, with 9 bases identical to TRBD1. The sequence derives from a man aged 50 to 60 in good health and CMV-seropositive. What was sequenced was PBMCs. The CDR3: CASSDGQGTSPLHF. The CDR3 DNA sequence: TGTGCCAGCAGCGACGGACAGGGGACCTCACCCCTCCACTTT.